This TCR beta chain derives from a study of cytomegalovirus exposure and HLA in healthy donors. Across the whole study: A prior study identified 90 million to 120 million unique TCR beta sequences from about 179 million T cells.

On this clone: What it binds is unknown.

Study-wide results and caveats: In an earlier analysis, most TCR beta V segments were productive about 87% or about 30% of the time.

The PCR ran on 60 Vbeta and 13 Jbeta primers. Generated by immunoSEQ multiplex PCR, the TCRdb table keeps only in-frame clones and is missing some. The table records around 120,000 clones, more than 70% of them present only once. The receptor was isolated from a man aged 50 or older in good health and CMV-seropositive. The sequencing sample was made of PBMCs.

The CDR3 is CASSSGGSYEQYF. For the CDR3, the DNA is TGTGCCAGCAGTTCCGGGGGGTCCTACGAGCAGTACTTC. This chain connects TRBV27 to TRBJ2-7, with 7 bases aligning to TRBD2. Trimming at V came to 4 bases and at J to 1 base, leaving 1 base not matched to a gene. This CDR3 is 13 amino acids long. Germline values: CDR1 MNHEY, CDR2 SMNVEV (reference sequence).